Shown below are 20 T cell receptor beta chains from a single sample sequenced in a study of tumor and adjacent non-tumor tissue in lung cancer. No cell sorting was done before RNA was extracted from the tissue. The library came from three nested PCR rounds adapted from ARM-PCR protocols. MiXCR, run by TCRdb on the multiplex PCR reads, gives a single entry per CDR3 protein. The table shows about 68,000 distinct CDR3 sequences, with 55% to 75% occurring only once. Sequenced input: lung tumor tissue. The receptors were sampled from a man aged 50-60 years with non-small cell lung cancer.

Of note for this clonotype: This is likely a read error, given that the CDR3 carries no conserved phenylalanine or tryptophan at its end. The J gene is TRBJ2-7, the V gene TRBV4-1, with D uncertain. Germline V CDR1 and CDR2: MGHRA, YSYEKL. This CDR3 comprises 13 residues. The CDR3 DNA reads as TGCGCGAGCAGCCAAGATCGACTGACGATGCAGTACTTA. Its translation is CASSQDRLTMQYL.

In this sample, this clonotype turned up a few times. This clone may be a read error of a much larger clone one base away. V usage is TRBV4-1 and J usage is TRBJ2-1; D unresolved. The germline CDR1 and CDR2 sequences are MGHRA and YSYEKL. This CDR3 is built from 14 residues. The CDR3 DNA reads TGCGCCAGCAGCCAAAATATGGTAGAGACCCAGCCTGTCTTC. This gives the protein CASSQNMVETQPVF.

This chain joins TRBV20-1 and TRBJ2-7; a weak D match, TRBD2 (6 bases). The CDR3 runs to 15 residues. Germline CDR1 and CDR2: DFQATT and SNEGSKA (reference sequence). V shed 0 bases and J shed 6 bases, with 18 bases lying between them. For the CDR3, the DNA is TGCAGTGCTAGAGATATGGGACTCCCCCGAAGCGAGCAGTACTTC. This codes for CSARDMGLPRSEQYF.

This clonotype came up a few times. The conserved closing phenylalanine or tryptophan is absent in this CDR3, likely reflecting a read error. The chain recombines TRBV6-6 with TRBJ2-3, with D possibly matching TRBD2 (6 bases). Germline CDR1 and CDR2: MNHNY and SVGAGI (reference sequence). CDR3 length equals 15 residues. CDR3 bases: TGTGCCGGCAGTTACCTAGGGACTAGCACAGATACGCAGTATTCT. This encodes CAGSYLGTSTDTQYS.

About this clonotype itself: This may be a read error: a much more frequent sequence differs by one nucleotide. The chain uses TRBV6-1 and TRBJ2-5; the match to TRBD2 covers 7 bases. There are 14 residues in the CDR3. The V gene's germline CDR1 is MNHNS and CDR2 SASEGT. CDR3 nucleotide sequence: TGTGACAGCACCGAAAGAGGGAGGGAAGAGACCCAGTACTTC. As protein: CDSTERGREETQYF.

Concerning this clonotype itself: This may be a read error, as it is one base from a much larger clone. This chain links TRBV12-5 with TRBJ2-3; a possible D gene is TRBD1 (5 bases). V was trimmed by 5 bases and J by 8 bases, leaving 14 bases between them. Per germline, CDR1 LGHNT and CDR2 FRNRAP. The CDR3 loop spans 13 amino acids. CDR3 DNA sequence: TGTGCTAGTGGTATAGGGGAACCGGGTACGCAGTATTTT. Amino acid sequence: CASGIGEPGTQYF.

Note on this clonotype: A read error may account for a junction end that differs from germline. The chain has TRBV7-9 and TRBJ2-1; 11 bases fit TRBD2. CDR3 length: 15 residues. Germline V gives CDR1 SEHNR, CDR2 FQNEAQ (reference sequence). The CDR3, as DNA: TGTGCCAGCAGGTCGGGACTAGCGGCTGCCAATGAGGAGTTCTTC. As protein: CASRSGLAAANEEFF.

V gene TRBV10-2 combines with J gene TRBJ2-3; perhaps TRBD1 as D (6 bases). The J call may be wrong; the DNA end is better matched by TRBJ1-5. Germline V gene sequence: CDR1 WSHSY, CDR2 SAAADI. The CDR3 length is 13 residues. In DNA form, the CDR3 reads TGCGTCGCCCGCGGGGGGGCCACAGATACGCAGCATTTT. As protein: CVARGGATDTQHF.

This clonotype occurred a few times. The final CDR3 position lacks the conserved phenylalanine or tryptophan, pointing to a likely read error. The DNA is left out, because the CDR3 cannot be placed on it with certainty; the CDR3 is given as TCRdb lists it. This CDR3 reads CASSTSGHYAYL. The chain combines TRBV28 with TRBJ2-7; the DNA was not compared with TRBD1, the D call given in the table. Including both end residues, the CDR3 is 12 amino acids long. Germline CDR1 MDHEN, CDR2 SYDVKM.

For this clonotype: A junction end diverges from the germline sequence, so it may reflect a read error. In DNA form, the CDR3 reads TGTGTCATCAGCTTAGGGGGGACTAGCGTAAGCTCCCACGAGCAGTACTTC. Protein sequence: CVISLGGTSVSSHEQYF. The rearrangement uses TRBV11-2 and TRBJ2-7; 10 bases are shared with TRBD2. The CDR3 is 17 residues long. The germline V gene has CDR1 SGHAT and CDR2 FQNNGV. Drawing the rest from reference TRBV11-2 and TRBJ2-7, the complete variable domain is EAGVAQSPRYKIIEKRQSVAFWCNPISGHATLYWYQQILGQGPKLLIQFQNNGVVDDSQLPKDRFSAERLKGVDSTLKIQPAKLEDSAVYLCVISLGGTSVSSHEQYFGPGTRLTVT.

On this clonotype itself: Lacking the conserved final phenylalanine or tryptophan, this CDR3 likely reflects a read error. The CDR3 DNA is TGTGCCAGCAGCGGGGGTCCAGTAGGGGAGCTGTTTTCT. Its protein is CASSGGPVGELFS. This chain uses TRBV11-1 with TRBJ2-2, with D perhaps being TRBD1 or TRBD2 (5 bases each). CDR1 SGHAT and CDR2 FQDESV come from the germline V gene (reference sequence). The CDR3 is 13 amino acids. Trimming removed 5 bases from V and 8 bases from J, with 12 bases in between.

Turning to this clonotype: This may arise from a read error, as a much more abundant clone is one base away. This CDR3 is missing its conserved last phenylalanine or tryptophan, likely due to a read error. The DNA for the CDR3 is TGCAGCGTAAGGGACAGGTGGGAAAACATTCAGTACCTC. It is translated as CSVRDRWENIQYL. This chain connects TRBV29-1 to TRBJ2-4; 8 bases line up with TRBD1. The CDR3 is 13 amino acids. V lost 6 bases and J lost 5; bases outside the gene matches: 6. CDR1 is SQVTM and CDR2 is ANQGSEA in the germline V gene.

Concerning this clonotype: No conserved phenylalanine or tryptophan ends this CDR3, so it is likely a read error. The V gene is TRBV29-1, the J gene TRBJ2-7; tentative D call: TRBD1 (6 bases). CDR1 and CDR2 (germline): SQVTM, ANQGSEA. V lost 6 bases and J lost 3, with 12 bases in between. The CDR3 extends over 12 amino acids. CDR3 nucleotides: TGCAGCGTCGCCAGGGGCCGCTACGAGCAGTACTTA. It yields the protein CSVARGRYEQYL.

In regard to this clonotype: Germline is not matched at one junction end, which may reflect a read error. This chain uses TRBV11-1 with TRBJ2-1, with D perhaps TRBD1 (6 bases). Germline V lookup: CDR1 SGHAT, CDR2 FQDESV (reference sequence). There are 14 residues in the CDR3. The CDR3 is CARSLERTDNEEFF. The DNA of the CDR3 is TGTGCCAGAAGCCTAGAACGGACAGACAATGAGGAGTTCTTC.

On this clonotype: A much larger clone lies one base from this, so it may be a read error. The gene calls are TRBV7-9 and TRBJ2-1; D gene unclear. The CDR3 spans 13 residues. The ends were cut back, 4 bases at V and 4 bases at J, with 8 bases in the middle. Germline V lookup: CDR1 SEHNR, CDR2 FQNEAQ (reference sequence). The CDR3, as DNA: TGTGCCAGCAGCTGGGCCCGGTACAATGAGCAGTTCTTC. Protein sequence: CASSWARYNEQFF.

A note on this clonotype: Because it lacks the conserved phenylalanine or tryptophan at the end, this CDR3 is likely a read error. The rearrangement joins TRBV7-9 to TRBJ1-2; 11 positions agree with TRBD1. CDR3 size: 16 residues. Germline V lookup: CDR1 SEHNR, CDR2 FQNEAQ (reference sequence). J lost 8 bases, V lost 9 bases, and 17 bases had no gene match. The CDR3 DNA follows: TGTGCCAGGAGCCGGACAGGGGGCGCCGATGACGGAGGCTACACCTTG. Its translation: CARSRTGGADDGGYTL.

As concerns this clonotype: The junction and the germline gene differ at one end; a read error may be behind it. CDR3 region: CASLPGQSYELYF. CDR3 coding DNA: TGTGCCAGTTTACCGGGACAGTCCTACGAGCTGTACTTC. The V and J genes are TRBV28 and TRBJ2-7; 7 nucleotides agree with TRBD1. There are 13 residues in the CDR3. Germline lookup yields CDR1 MDHEN and CDR2 SYDVKM.

This clonotype occurred many times. This sequence joins TRBV28 and TRBJ2-1; D is possibly TRBD2 (6 bases). CDR1 is MDHEN and CDR2 is SYDVKM in the germline V gene. The CDR3 extends over 16 amino acids. Trimming took off 1 base at V and 7 bases at J, with 17 bases between the two ends. The CDR3 DNA sequence: TGTGCCAGCAGTTTATTGAGGGCGGGGCGTGGGAATGAGCAGTTCTTC. As protein: CASSLLRAGRGNEQFF.

This clonotype was recorded once. A single base separates this from a much larger clone, so it may be a read error. The chain employs TRBV20-1 and TRBJ1-5, with a weak D call TRBD1 (6 bases). Per the germline V gene, CDR1 is DFQATT and CDR2 is SNEGSKA (reference sequence). The CDR3 is made up of 15 amino acids. The CDR3 bases are TGCAGTACTAGGGGCGCCGGGGGCCAGAATCAGCCCCAGCATTTT. As protein: CSTRGAGGQNQPQHF.

As to this clonotype: A much larger clone is a single base away; this may be a read error. V usage is TRBV5-5 and J usage is TRBJ2-6, with TRBD2 as a possible D gene (6 bases). CDR3 length: 16 residues. Per germline, CDR1 SGHKS and CDR2 YYEKEE (reference sequence). Here the CDR3 reads CVSSLSWGAGANVLTF. The CDR3 DNA sequence: TGTGTCAGCAGCCTCTCTTGGGGGGCTGGGGCCAACGTCCTGACTTTC.